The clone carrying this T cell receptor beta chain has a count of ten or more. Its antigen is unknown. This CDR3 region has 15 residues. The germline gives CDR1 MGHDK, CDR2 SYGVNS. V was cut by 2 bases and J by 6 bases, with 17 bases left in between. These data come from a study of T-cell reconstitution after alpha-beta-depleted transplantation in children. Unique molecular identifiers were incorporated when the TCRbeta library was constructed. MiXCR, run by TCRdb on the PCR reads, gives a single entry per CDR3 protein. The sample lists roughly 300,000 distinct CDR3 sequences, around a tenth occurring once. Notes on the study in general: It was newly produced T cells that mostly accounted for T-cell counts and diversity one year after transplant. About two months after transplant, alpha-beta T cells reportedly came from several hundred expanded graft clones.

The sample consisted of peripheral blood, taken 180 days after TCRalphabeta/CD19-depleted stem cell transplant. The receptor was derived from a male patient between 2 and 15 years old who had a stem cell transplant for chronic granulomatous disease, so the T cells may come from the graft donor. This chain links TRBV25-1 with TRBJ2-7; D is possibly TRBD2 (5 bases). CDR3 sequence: CASSEGDFFRGEQYF. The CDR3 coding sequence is TGTGCCAGCAGTGAAGGCGACTTCTTTCGGGGCGAGCAGTACTTC.